The clone carrying this TCR beta chain has a handful of counts. The antigen is unknown. Then a second PCR, running about 6 to 11 cycles, was carried out with a sample-barcoded 5' primer and a J-beta primer mix. TCRdb processed the 5' RACE reads anew with MiXCR; each CDR3 protein has one entry. This table has approximately 2,000,000 distinct CDR3 sequences, 35% to 50% appearing once. The source of the sample is a study of blood T cells in healthy people across ages. General observations from the study: Significant beta diversity loss was already apparent by age around 36, declining roughly linearly. The authors considered diversity estimates from one million T cells to be underestimates. With donor CMV status unknown, expanded clonotype changes were possibly confounded.

This CDR3 comprises 14 residues. The germline gives CDR1 LGHNA, CDR2 YNFKEQ. Trimming took off 1 base at V and 15 bases at J, with 18 bases between the two ends. This receptor was obtained from a human donor in good health. Sample: blood. This sequence joins TRBV4-2 and TRBJ1-4; D gene unclear. The CDR3 loop is CASSQAAYSGRLFF. The CDR3 DNA reads TGTGCCAGCAGCCAAGCCGCGTACAGCGGTAGGTTGTTTTTT.